This note documents a single T cell receptor (beta chain) sequence. Its specificity is unknown. The CDR3 totals 14 residues. Germline V CDR1 and CDR2: SNHLY, FYNNEI. V dropped 4 bases and J dropped 1 base, with 10 bases sitting between them. Some 29,000 T cell genomes (around 200 ng DNA) went into each sorted-subset replicate. Clones were read by immunoSEQ multiplex PCR, and TCRdb kept only the in-frame ones, dropping some. This sample carries 2 million to 2.5 million clones, approximately 96% of them seen once, and the ten largest clones take around 0.13%. The sample belongs to a study of shared clonotypes between healthy human individuals. General study findings and limits: It was the non-shared clonotypes that had lower generation probabilities than clonotypes shared by all four donors.

Researchers partitioned CD4+ cells into CD45RA+ naive and CD45RA-negative memory subsets. Sequenced input: naive CD4+ T cells sorted from blood. Subset noted: CD45RA+ positively selected. The chain is built from TRBV2 and TRBJ1-2; D uncertain. This receptor was identified in a man in his late teens or twenties in good health. The CDR3 sequence is CASSGQMGNYGYTF. CDR3 sequence (DNA): TGTGCCAGCAGTGGGCAGATGGGTAACTATGGCTACACCTTC. Filled out from reference TRBV2 and TRBJ1-2, the complete variable domain reads EPEVTQTPSHQVTQMGQEVILRCVPISNHLYFYWYRQILGQKVEFLVSFYNNEISEKSEIFDDQFSVERPDGSNFTLKIRSTKLEDSAMYFCASSGQMGNYGYTFGSGTRLTVV.